One sample yielded the 19 T cell receptor beta chains listed below, sequenced in a study of T cell responses to AZD1222 COVID-19 vaccine. Data came from immunoSEQ multiplex PCR; TCRdb stores just in-frame clones and leaves some out. The table lists 140,000 to 150,000 clones, about 81% of them singletons. The source material was peripheral blood, sampled on day 0 of MenACWY control vaccination. The receptors shown here come from an adult in good health.

The gene calls are TRBV7-9 and TRBJ1-2; 10 bases align to TRBD1. The J segment lost 4 bases and the V segment lost 5 bases, leaving 10 bases of the junction unmatched. CDR1 and CDR2 (germline): SEHNR, FQNEAQ (reference sequence). The CDR3 consists of 16 residues. CDR3 bases: TGTGCCAGCAGCGACCTCACGGGACAGGGGTCCTATGGCTACACCTTC. Translation gives CASSDLTGQGSYGYTF.

This clone was seen only a few times. CDR3 nucleotide sequence: TGTGCCAGCAGCGATTCCAGGGTAGGGTACAATGAGCAGTTCTTC. Translating gives CASSDSRVGYNEQFF. The chain has TRBV9 and TRBJ2-1, with TRBD1 as a possible D gene (5 bases). Per the germline V gene, CDR1 is SGDLS and CDR2 is YYNGEE. The CDR3 loop spans 15 amino acids. Trimming removed 3 bases from V and 4 bases from J, with 14 bases in between.

The chain carries TRBV5-1 and TRBJ2-3; 8 positions agree with TRBD1. The CDR3 spans 15 residues. V gave up 1 base and J gave up 3 bases; unmatched junction bases: 4. Germline values: CDR1 SGHRS, CDR2 YFSETQ. The CDR3: CASSLKTGVTDTQYF. The CDR3 DNA reads as TGCGCCAGCAGCTTGAAGACAGGGGTGACAGATACGCAGTATTTT.

This chain joins TRBV3-1 (or the pseudogene TRBV3-2) and TRBJ1-5, with 10 positions matching TRBD1. The CDR3 is 15 amino acids. The trim removed 4 bases at V and 5 bases at J, leaving 5 bases unmatched. Germline V lookup: CDR1 LGHDT, CDR2 YNNKEL (reference sequence). The CDR3 loop reads CASSPGQGNYQPQHF. The CDR3 DNA is TGTGCCAGCAGCCCGGGACAGGGGAACTATCAGCCCCAGCATTTT.

The rearrangement links TRBV6-5 to TRBJ2-3; D assignment may be TRBD1 or TRBD2 (5 bases each). The germline V gene encodes CDR1 MNHEY and CDR2 SVGAGI. The ends were cut back, 10 bases at V and 3 bases at J, with 14 bases in the middle. The CDR3 contains 13 residues. The CDR3 loop is CATRRGGTDTQYF. The CDR3 coding sequence is TGTGCCACCCGTCGGGGCGGGACAGATACGCAGTATTTT.

The genes are TRBV19 and TRBJ2-5; 8 nucleotides line up with TRBD1. In germline, CDR1 is LNHDA, CDR2 SQIVND (reference sequence). V shed 7 bases and J 8 bases; nucleotides not matched to a gene: 6. This CDR3 is built from 12 residues. CDR3 in amino acids: CASMGTGDTQYF. Written as DNA, the CDR3 is TGTGCCAGTATGGGGACAGGCGATACCCAGTACTTC.

The V call is TRBV5-1, the J call TRBJ2-3; D gene unclear. V dropped 4 bases and J dropped 9 bases, with 21 bases sitting between them. The CDR3 length is 15 residues. Germline V gene sequence: CDR1 SGHRS, CDR2 YFSETQ. The CDR3 nucleotides read TGCGCCAGCAGCCTCGTAGCTAGTGGAATAAAGACGCAGTATTTT. Translation: CASSLVASGIKTQYF.

This chain joins TRBV7-8 and TRBJ2-1; 7 nucleotides align to TRBD1. Germline V lookup: CDR1 SGHVS, CDR2 FQNEAQ. CDR3 length: 14 residues. Trimming at V came to 6 bases and at J to 8 bases, leaving 10 bases not matched to a gene. This CDR3 reads CASREWTGWDEQFF. The CDR3 DNA is TGTGCCAGCAGGGAATGGACAGGATGGGATGAGCAGTTCTTC. Complete variable domain (other parts from reference TRBV7-8 and TRBJ2-1): GAGVSQSPRYKVAKRGQDVALRCDPISGHVSLFWYQQALGQGPEFLTYFQNEAQLDKSGLPSDRFFAERPEGSVSTLKIQRTQQEDSAVYLCASREWTGWDEQFFGPGTRLTVL.

The chain uses TRBV3-1 (or the pseudogene TRBV3-2) and TRBJ2-7; D not certain. Germline V gene sequence: CDR1 LGHDT, CDR2 YNNKEL (reference sequence). The CDR3 consists of 11 residues. V shed 9 bases and J shed 0 bases, with 6 bases lying between them. CDR3 coding DNA: TGTGCCAGTCATAGCTCCTACGAGCAGTACGTC. Its protein is CASHSSYEQYV.

The chain recombines TRBV27 with TRBJ1-2; 7 positions match TRBD1. The trim removed 4 bases at V and 5 bases at J, leaving 16 bases unmatched. The CDR3 totals 17 residues. CDR1 MNHEY and CDR2 SMNVEV come from the germline V gene (reference sequence). In nucleotides, the CDR3 is TGTGCCAGCAGTTCGAGGACAGGCCGGACGGGCGGGTATGGCTACACCTTC. As protein: CASSSRTGRTGGYGYTF.

This clone was seen a few times. The gene calls are TRBV5-4 and TRBJ2-7, with TRBD1 identical over 9 bases. Looked up from germline, CDR1 is SGHNT and CDR2 is YYREEE (reference sequence). The CDR3 is 16 amino acids. V lost 4 bases and J lost 2; bases outside the gene matches: 10. CDR3: CASSPRDRVSTYEQYF. DNA of the CDR3: TGTGCCAGCAGCCCCCGGGACAGGGTATCGACCTACGAGCAGTACTTC.

The V call is TRBV7-3, the J call TRBJ2-5; no clear D gene. CDR1 SGHTA and CDR2 FQGTGA come from the germline V gene. CDR3 length: 13 amino acids. The V end lost 3 bases, the J end lost 3 bases, and 8 bases lay between the germline ends. In DNA form, the CDR3 reads TGTGCCAGCAGCTTCGGTAGGGAAGAGACCCAGTACTTC. This translates into CASSFGREETQYF.

The chain couples TRBV6-5 to TRBJ2-1, with D possibly TRBD2 on 6 matching bases. V was pared by 2 bases and J by 3 bases, with 11 bases between. Per germline, CDR1 MNHEY and CDR2 SVGAGI. This CDR3 contains 15 residues. The CDR3: CASSYVGGGYNEQFF. The CDR3 DNA reads TGTGCCAGCAGTTACGTGGGGGGAGGCTACAATGAGCAGTTCTTC.

The gene calls are TRBV12-3 or TRBV12-4 and TRBJ1-5; D is uncertain. The CDR3 sequence is 13 residues long. Trimming cost V 2 bases and J 3 bases, with 5 bases left between them. The DNA for the CDR3 is TGTGCCAGCAGTTTATCCGTCAATCAGCCCCAGCATTTT. Encoded protein: CASSLSVNQPQHF.

This clone has just one count. This sequence joins TRBV19 and TRBJ2-1; D might be TRBD2 (5 bases). The CDR3 runs to 13 residues. CDR1 is LNHDA and CDR2 is SQIVND in the germline V gene (reference sequence). V was pared by 2 bases and J by 8 bases, with 10 bases between. In nucleotides, the CDR3 is TGTGCCAGTAGTATAAGGCGGCGGGATGAGCAGTTCTTC. As protein: CASSIRRRDEQFF.

The rearrangement uses TRBV19 and TRBJ1-1; TRBD1 might be the D (5 bases). The CDR3 sequence is 15 residues long. Between the trimmed V and J ends, which lost 5 bases and 4 bases, there was a span of 17 bases. CDR1 is LNHDA, CDR2 SQIVND, per germline (reference sequence). The DNA for the CDR3 is TGTGCCAGTAGTCCCCGGTCGGGGGGTTTCACTGAAGCTTTCTTT. It encodes CASSPRSGGFTEAFF.

The chain has TRBV30 and TRBJ1-6, with D hard to call. CDR1 is GTSNPN, CDR2 SVGIG, per germline (reference sequence). The length of the CDR3 is 16 residues. V shed 0 bases and J shed 1 base, with 10 bases lying between them. The CDR3 DNA follows: TGTGCCTGGAGTGTAAGTGGTACGTCCTATAATTCACCCCTCCACTTT. This codes for CAWSVSGTSYNSPLHF.

The V gene is TRBV5-5, the J gene TRBJ2-6; D remains unclear. This CDR3 is built from 16 residues. V lost 4 bases and J 0 bases, leaving 11 bases between the germline ends. Germline CDR1 is SGHKS and CDR2 is YYEKEE (reference sequence). CDR3 region: CASSISAISGANVLTF. In DNA, the CDR3 is TGTGCCAGCAGCATCTCAGCGATCTCTGGGGCCAACGTCCTGACTTTC.

This clone came up a few times. The J gene is TRBJ2-1, the V gene TRBV7-9; 8 nucleotides line up with TRBD1. Germline CDR1 SEHNR, CDR2 FQNEAQ (reference sequence). This CDR3 contains 15 residues. The junction had 7 bases not matched to a gene; V was cut back by 5 bases and J by 4 bases. In nucleotides, the CDR3 is TGTGCCAGCAGCCTGACAGGGGCCCTTTACAATGAGCAGTTCTTC. Its translation is CASSLTGALYNEQFF.